The T cell receptor beta chain described here comes from a study of T cell changes during pregnancy in multiple sclerosis. The sample holds a few counts of this clone. Libraries were prepared by immunoSEQ multiplex PCR; TCRdb keeps only in-frame clonotypes and omits some of them. The data hold tens of thousands of clones, with roughly 92% observed a single time. There are 14 residues in the CDR3. Looked up from germline, CDR1 is SGHAT and CDR2 is FQNNGV. V was pared by 0 bases and J by 1 base, with 4 bases between. The origin of this receptor is a female donor with multiple sclerosis, enrolled in a pregnancy study. V usage is TRBV11-2 and J usage is TRBJ1-5; D ambiguous. The sequencing used peripheral blood, collected before pregnancy. The CDR3 loop is CASSLDSSNQPQHF. DNA for the CDR3: TGTGCCAGCAGCTTAGATTCAAGCAATCAGCCCCAGCATTTT.